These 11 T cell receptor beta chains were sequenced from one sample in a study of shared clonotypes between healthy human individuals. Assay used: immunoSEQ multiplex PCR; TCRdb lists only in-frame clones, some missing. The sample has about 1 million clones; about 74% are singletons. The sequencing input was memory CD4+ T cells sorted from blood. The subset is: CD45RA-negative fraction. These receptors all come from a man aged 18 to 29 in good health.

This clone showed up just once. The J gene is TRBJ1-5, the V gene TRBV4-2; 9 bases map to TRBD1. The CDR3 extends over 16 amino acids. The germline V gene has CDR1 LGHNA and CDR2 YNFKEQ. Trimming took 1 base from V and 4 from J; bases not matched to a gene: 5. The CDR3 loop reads CASSQVGQGINQPQHF. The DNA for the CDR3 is TGTGCCAGCAGCCAAGTAGGACAGGGGATTAATCAGCCCCAGCATTTT.

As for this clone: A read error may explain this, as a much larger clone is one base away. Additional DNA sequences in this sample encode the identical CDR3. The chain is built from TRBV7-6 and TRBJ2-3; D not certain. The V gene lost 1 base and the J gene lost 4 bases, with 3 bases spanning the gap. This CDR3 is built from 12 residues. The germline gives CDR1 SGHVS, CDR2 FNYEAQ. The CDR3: CASSLDPDTQYF. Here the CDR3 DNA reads TGTGCCAGCAGCTTAGACCCAGATACGCAGTATTTT.

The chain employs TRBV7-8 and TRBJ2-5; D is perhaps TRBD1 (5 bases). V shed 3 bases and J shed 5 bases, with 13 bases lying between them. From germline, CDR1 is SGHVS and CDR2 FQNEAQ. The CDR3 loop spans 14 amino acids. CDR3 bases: TGTGCCAGCAGCTTGACAGCTTTTCGGGAGACCCAGTACTTC. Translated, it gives CASSLTAFRETQYF.

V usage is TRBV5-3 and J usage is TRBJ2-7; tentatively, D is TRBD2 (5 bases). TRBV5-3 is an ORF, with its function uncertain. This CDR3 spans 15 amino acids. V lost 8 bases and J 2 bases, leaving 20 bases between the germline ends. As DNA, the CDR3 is TGTGCCAGCACCCAGCCGGCACTAGGTCCCTACGAGCAGTACTTC. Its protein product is CASTQPALGPYEQYF.

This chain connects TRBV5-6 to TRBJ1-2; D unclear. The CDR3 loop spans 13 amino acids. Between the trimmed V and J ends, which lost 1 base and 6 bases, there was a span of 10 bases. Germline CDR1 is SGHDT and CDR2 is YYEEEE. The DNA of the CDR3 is TGTGCCAGCAGCTTGTCAAGGGTTAATGGCTACACCTTC. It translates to CASSLSRVNGYTF.

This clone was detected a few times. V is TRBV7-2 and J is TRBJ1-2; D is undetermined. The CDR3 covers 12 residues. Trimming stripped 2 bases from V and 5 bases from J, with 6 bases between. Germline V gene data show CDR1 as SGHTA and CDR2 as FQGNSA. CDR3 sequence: CASSLSSYGYTF. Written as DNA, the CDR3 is TGTGCCAGCAGCTTAAGCTCTTATGGCTACACCTTC.

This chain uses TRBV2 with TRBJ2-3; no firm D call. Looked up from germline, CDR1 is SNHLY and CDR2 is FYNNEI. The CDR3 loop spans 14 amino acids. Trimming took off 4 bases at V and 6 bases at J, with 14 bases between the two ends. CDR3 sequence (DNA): TGTGCCAGCAGTGTAGGCACTAAGGTTGATACGCAGTATTTT. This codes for CASSVGTKVDTQYF.

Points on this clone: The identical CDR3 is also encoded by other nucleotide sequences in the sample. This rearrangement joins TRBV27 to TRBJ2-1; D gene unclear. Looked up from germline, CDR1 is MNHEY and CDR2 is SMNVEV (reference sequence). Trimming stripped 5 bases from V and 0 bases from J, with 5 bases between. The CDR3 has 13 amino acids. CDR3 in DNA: TGTGCCAGCAGTCCCCGCTCCTACAATGAGCAGTTCTTC. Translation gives CASSPRSYNEQFF.

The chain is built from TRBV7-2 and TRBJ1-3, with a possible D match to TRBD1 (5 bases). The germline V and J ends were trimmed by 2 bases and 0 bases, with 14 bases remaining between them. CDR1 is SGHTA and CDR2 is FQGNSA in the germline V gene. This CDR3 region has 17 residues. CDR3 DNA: TGTGCCAGCAGCTTAAAAGGGACCGGGGGCTCTGGAAACACCATATATTTT. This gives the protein CASSLKGTGGSGNTIYF.

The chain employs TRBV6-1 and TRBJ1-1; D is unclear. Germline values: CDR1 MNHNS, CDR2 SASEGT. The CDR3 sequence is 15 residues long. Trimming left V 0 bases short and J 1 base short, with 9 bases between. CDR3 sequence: CASSEAQSANTEAFF. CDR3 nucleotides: TGTGCCAGCAGTGAAGCGCAGTCGGCGAACACTGAAGCTTTCTTT.

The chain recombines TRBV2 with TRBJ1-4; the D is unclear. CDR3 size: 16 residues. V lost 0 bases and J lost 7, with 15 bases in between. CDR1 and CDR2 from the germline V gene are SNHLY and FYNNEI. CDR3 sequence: CASSEAVFRRSEKLFF. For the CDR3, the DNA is TGTGCCAGCAGTGAAGCGGTCTTCCGGAGGAGTGAAAAACTGTTTTTT.